This T cell receptor beta chain was recovered during a study of cytomegalovirus exposure and HLA in healthy donors. About the study: Falling in the Caucasian-associated ancestry cluster were 80% to 90% of under 450 genotyped donors. Study-wide results and caveats: Whilst most TCR sequences proved rare, a subset of public TCRs occurred across many donors. Cytomegalovirus-associated status was assigned to fewer than 200 TCR beta chains.

Both 60 Vbeta primers and 13 Jbeta primers went into the PCR. Only in-frame clones appear in the TCRdb table, and some are missing; sequencing was by immunoSEQ multiplex PCR. Of 60,000 to 65,000 clones in the sample, 75% were seen once. V lost 10 bases and J 2 bases, leaving 17 bases between the germline ends. There are 15 residues in the CDR3. The V gene's germline CDR1 is ENHRY and CDR2 SYGVKD. As concerns this clone: Antigen unknown.

Sequenced material: PBMCs. J is TRBJ2-2 and V is TRBV10-3; weak D call: TRBD2 (5 bases). This receptor was identified in a woman aged 40 to 49 in good health and CMV-seropositive. DNA for the CDR3: TGTGCCAGCTCCCGGGAAGCATCAAACACCGGGGAGCTGTTTTTT. It translates to CASSREASNTGELFF.